Included here is one T cell receptor (beta chain) sequence, with context. This sample was included in a study of blood T cell repertoires in COVID-19. Study in general: Sources were T cells, B-cell-depleted T cells, or PBMCs; the material itself was cDNA or gDNA.

After removal of 4 bases from V and 4 bases from J, the junction contained 10 bases not matched to a gene. In germline, CDR1 is WSHSY, CDR2 SAAADI. The CDR3 covers 16 residues. Generated by immunoSEQ multiplex PCR, the TCRdb table keeps only in-frame clones and is missing some. The sample includes about 82,000 clones, around 85% of them seen just once. Sequencing used peripheral blood. This TCR derives from an elderly man with active or convalescent COVID-19. This chain uses TRBV10-2 with TRBJ2-1; 7 bases map to TRBD2. The CDR3 is CASSGPSGGSYNEQFF. In nucleotides, the CDR3 is TGCGCCAGCAGTGGACCTAGCGGAGGGAGTTACAATGAGCAGTTCTTC.